The sequence of this TCR beta chain was determined in a study of T cells in Graves' hyperthyroidism and ophthalmopathy. The germline gives CDR1 MNHEY, CDR2 SVGAGI. The length of the CDR3 is 15 residues. V lost 0 bases and J 6 bases, leaving 14 bases between the germline ends. What was amplified from RNA transcripts were TCR beta CDR3 regions. Researchers ran a first-round RT-PCR on the TCR CDR3 using the HTBI primer set. TCRdb used MiXCR to reprocess the multiplex PCR reads, holding one entry per CDR3 protein. Of hundreds of thousands of distinct CDR3 sequences listed, less than 15% are singletons. This clonotype appeared many times.

This sequence was found in a woman younger than 35 with Graves' hyperthyroidism. The chain couples TRBV6-5 to TRBJ2-5; perhaps TRBD2 as D (6 bases). Sequenced sample: blood. CDR3 sequence (DNA): TGTGCCAGCAGTTACTCGACACTAGCTCGGAAGACCCAGTACTTC. Translating it yields CASSYSTLARKTQYF.